A selection of T cell receptor beta chains follows, all from one sample in a study of cytomegalovirus exposure and HLA in healthy donors. Sequencing used immunoSEQ multiplex PCR; TCRdb keeps in-frame clones, though not all of them. Altogether 150,000 to 200,000 clones are present, approximately 87% being singletons, with the ten largest covering roughly 5.7%. Source material: PBMCs. The origin of the receptors is a young woman in good health and CMV-seronegative. CDR3s include the opening cysteine and the closing phenylalanine or tryptophan. A D gene is named only where the DNA matches it firmly. Some rows have no size entry. The others give once, few or many, or a class for an expanded clone.

clone_size,d_call,v_call,j_call,cdr3_length,cdr3_nt,cdr3_aa
few,.,TRBV6-1,TRBJ1-2,15,TGTGCCAGCAGTGAATTGTTCTTTCAGGGGAATGGCTACACCTTC,CASSELFFQGNGYTF
.,.,TRBV19,TRBJ2-7,15,TGTGCCAGTAGTATTTCGGCCAGGCAAACCTACGAGCAGTACTTC,CASSISARQTYEQYF
.,.,TRBV5-6,TRBJ1-3,14,TGTGCCAGCAGCTTGTGGGGGGCTGGAAACACCATATATTTT,CASSLWGAGNTIYF
.,.,TRBV29-1,TRBJ1-2,13,TGCAGCGCCGACGGGGAGATTGACTATGGCTACACCTTC,CSADGEIDYGYTF
few,.,TRBV19,TRBJ1-1,13,TGTGCCAGTAGTCCTGTCCGGAACACTGAAGCTTTCTTT,CASSPVRNTEAFF
once,TRBD1,TRBV6-5,TRBJ1-2,15,TGTGCCAGCAGTTACTCGACAGGGAGGGCGTTAGGCTACACCTTC,CASSYSTGRALGYTF
.,.,TRBV7-9,TRBJ2-5,15,TGTGCCAGCATCCCGCGGGACTCCATCCAAGAGACCCAGTACTTC,CASIPRDSIQETQYF
.,.,TRBV28,TRBJ2-7,13,TGTGCCAGCAGTGATCCGGGCTCCTACGAGCAGTACTTC,CASSDPGSYEQYF
.,TRBD2,TRBV27,TRBJ2-7,15,TGTGCCAGCAGTTCTAGGACTAGGGCGTCCTACGAGCAGTACTTC,CASSSRTRASYEQYF
.,.,TRBV10-2,TRBJ1-6,19,TGCGCCAGCGCCGAACCACAGGCGGCGGACCGCTCCTATAATTCACCCCTCCACTTT,CASAEPQAADRSYNSPLHF
.,.,TRBV2,TRBJ1-5,13,TGTGCCAGCCGGGACAAACTCAATCAGCCCCAGCATTTT,CASRDKLNQPQHF
.,.,TRBV28,TRBJ1-5,13,TGTGCCAGCGGGACGGTCGGCAATCAGCCCCAGCATTTT,CASGTVGNQPQHF
.,.,TRBV28,TRBJ2-2,14,TGTGCCAGCAGAATAATTCAGAACACCGGGGAGCTGTTTTTT,CASRIIQNTGELFF
few,TRBD1,TRBV6-5,TRBJ1-2,13,TGTGCCAGCAGTCCACACAGGGGCTATGGCTACACCTTC,CASSPHRGYGYTF
.,.,TRBV29-1,TRBJ1-1,12,TGCAGCGTTGAAGTTCGCGACACTGAAGCTTTCTTT,CSVEVRDTEAFF
.,.,TRBV21-1,TRBJ2-3,18,TGTGCCAGCAGCCGAAAACGGAGGGGGCGGGTGGAGTCAGATACGCAGTATTTT,CASSRKRRGRVESDTQYF
.,.,TRBV29-1,TRBJ2-3,14,TGCAGCGTGAACCAGGTGGAAGGCACAGATACGCAGTATTTT,CSVNQVEGTDTQYF
.,.,TRBV28,TRBJ2-1,13,TGTGCCAGCAGTTTAGCAGGGGGGAATGAGCAGTTCTTC,CASSLAGGNEQFF
.,.,TRBV19,TRBJ2-7,15,TGTGCCAGTGCAACAACCGACGGCCCACGGGGCGAGCAGTACTTC,CASATTDGPRGEQYF
.,.,TRBV28,TRBJ1-2,13,TGTGCCAGCAGCCCCGACGGGAACTATGGCTACACCTTC,CASSPDGNYGYTF
.,.,TRBV6-4,TRBJ2-2,18,TGTGCCAGCAGTCGGATATTGTTGCGGAGGATGGGCACCGGGGAGCTGTTTTTT,CASSRILLRRMGTGELFF
.,TRBD2,TRBV5-4,TRBJ2-7,15,TGTGCCAGCAGCTTGGGAGCGGGAGGAGGCTACGAGCAGTACTTC,CASSLGAGGGYEQYF
.,.,TRBV4-3,TRBJ1-1,16,TGCGCCAGCAGCCAAGATCGGGGGGCTTACCACACTGAAGCTTTCTTT,CASSQDRGAYHTEAFF
.,.,TRBV29-1,TRBJ1-1,13,TGCAGCGTTCAGGCTCAGGGGAAGTGGGACGGAGTCTTT,CSVQAQGKWDGVF
.,.,TRBV18,TRBJ2-4,15,TGTGCCAGCTCACCACCGCAGGGCGCGGGAAACATTCAGTACTTC,CASSPPQGAGNIQYF
.,TRBD2,TRBV11-2,TRBJ2-7,15,TGTGCCAGCAGCTTAGAGCGGGGGAGCTCCTACGAGCAGTACTTC,CASSLERGSSYEQYF
.,.,TRBV5-1,TRBJ2-1,14,TGCGCCAGCAGCTTGGGGGCAGCCAGTTCGGAGCAGTTCTTC,CASSLGAASSEQFF
.,.,TRBV28,TRBJ2-5,14,TGTGCCAGCAGTTTTTCAGGGATGGGAGAGACCCAGTACTTC,CASSFSGMGETQYF
.,.,TRBV7-9,TRBJ2-7,13,TGTGCCAGCAGCTTAGATGGGTTGGGAGAGCAGTACTTC,CASSLDGLGEQYF
few,TRBD2,TRBV5-8,TRBJ2-5,16,TGTGCCAGCAGCCTGACTAGCGGGGGGCTTCAGAGTACCCAGTACTTC,CASSLTSGGLQSTQYF
.,TRBD1,TRBV9,TRBJ1-1,15,TGTGCCAGCAGCGTAGAGATCACAGGGGGAGTAGAAGCTTTCTTT,CASSVEITGGVEAFF
.,TRBD1,TRBV15,TRBJ1-1,15,TGTGCCACCAGCAGAGGCGGACAGGGGGCGACTGAAGCTTTCTTT,CATSRGGQGATEAFF
.,TRBD2,TRBV27,TRBJ2-1,16,TGTGCCAGCAGTTTAGGGCTGACTAGCGGCTACAATGAGCAGTTCTTC,CASSLGLTSGYNEQFF
.,.,TRBV29-1,TRBJ1-1,13,TGCAGCACTATTGGACGGGAGAACACTGAAGCTTTCTTT,CSTIGRENTEAFF
.,.,TRBV7-9,TRBJ2-4,15,TGTGCCAGCAGCTTAGGAGGGAGCAGCGGAAACATTCAGTACTTC,CASSLGGSSGNIQYF
.,.,TRBV19,TRBJ2-1,13,TGTGCCAGTAGTATTTCACTAGCAGGTGAGCAGTTCTTC,CASSISLAGEQFF
.,.,TRBV7-2,TRBJ1-2,14,TGTGCCAGCAGCTTTGAGGGAGGGCCTTATGGCTACACCTTC,CASSFEGGPYGYTF
.,.,TRBV6-1,TRBJ2-5,17,TGTGCCAGCAGTGAATTGGACAGATCGAGCCTGGGGGAGACCCAGTACTTC,CASSELDRSSLGETQYF
.,TRBD1,TRBV4-2,TRBJ1-4,14,TGTGCCAGCAGCCTGGGACAGGGGGCGGAAAAACTGTTTTTT,CASSLGQGAEKLFF
.,.,TRBV28,TRBJ1-4,15,TGTGCCAGCAGCCCCGGGACAACATATGATGAAAAACTGTTTTTT,CASSPGTTYDEKLFF
once,TRBD2,TRBV4-3,TRBJ2-3,18,TGCGCCAGCAGCCAAGATCGGGGACTAGCACAGATCACAGATACGCAGTATTTT,CASSQDRGLAQITDTQYF
.,.,TRBV28,TRBJ2-2,16,TGTGCCAGCAGTTCATACCGGGACGCCAACACCGGGGAGCTGTTTTTT,CASSSYRDANTGELFF
.,.,TRBV6-5,TRBJ1-3,13,TGTGCCAGCAGGGACATGGCTGGAAACACCATATATTTT,CASRDMAGNTIYF
.,.,TRBV19,TRBJ2-3,15,TGTGCCAGTAGTATCGGGCAGCTATACACAGATACGCAGTATTTT,CASSIGQLYTDTQYF
.,.,TRBV28,TRBJ1-2,16,TGTGCCAGCAGTTTCTTCTACGACATAAAAAACTATGGCTACACCTTC,CASSFFYDIKNYGYTF
.,.,TRBV2,TRBJ2-5,14,TGTGCCAGCAGTGAAGCAGGATTCCAAGAGACCCAGTACTTC,CASSEAGFQETQYF